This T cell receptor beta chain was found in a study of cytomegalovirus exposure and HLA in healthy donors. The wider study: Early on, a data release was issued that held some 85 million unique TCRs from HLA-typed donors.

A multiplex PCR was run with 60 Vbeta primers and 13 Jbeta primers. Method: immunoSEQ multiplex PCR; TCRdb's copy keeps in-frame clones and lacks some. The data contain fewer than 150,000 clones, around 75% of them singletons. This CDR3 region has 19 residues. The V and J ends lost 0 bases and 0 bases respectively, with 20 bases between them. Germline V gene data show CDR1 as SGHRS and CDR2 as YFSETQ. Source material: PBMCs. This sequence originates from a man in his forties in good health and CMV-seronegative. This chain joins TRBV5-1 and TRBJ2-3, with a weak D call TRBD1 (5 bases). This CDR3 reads CASSLGSLGLDMSTDTQYF. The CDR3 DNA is TGCGCCAGCAGCTTGGGGAGCTTGGGTTTGGACATGAGCACAGATACGCAGTATTTT.